The sequence of this T cell receptor (beta chain) was determined in a study of Ad26.COV2.S vaccination and SARS-CoV-2 variants. Using immunoSEQ multiplex PCR, the repertoire was profiled, and TCRdb retains in-frame clones only, with some absent. The table shows 400,000 to 450,000 clones, with roughly 90% occurring only once. Concerning this clone: The target antigen is unknown.

Study outcomes and limitations: Quantification of TCR breadth and depth may have yielded underestimates of total T cell responses.

CDR3 length: 13 amino acids. Germline V gene sequence: CDR1 KGHSH, CDR2 LQKENI. V was cut by 4 bases and J by 4 bases, with 10 bases left in between. Sample treatment: approximately 18 received Ad26.COV2.S at low or high dose, single or two shots; a few received placebo; per-sample allocation not given. Samples came from day 63 after the first vaccine or placebo injection. This TCR derives from a person between 18 and 59 years old who received the Ad26.COV2.S COVID-19 vaccine or a placebo. This material consisted of peripheral blood, taken in a trial of Ad26.COV2.S vaccine versus placebo. The V and J genes are TRBV18 and TRBJ1-2; D is ambiguous. CDR3 bases: TGTGCCAGCTCACAAAGGGAGGGCTATGGCTACACCTTC. It translates to CASSQREGYGYTF.